The T cell receptor (beta chain) described here comes from a study of identifying expanded T cells in peripheral blood. The CDR3 consists of 14 residues. CDR1 and CDR2 from the germline V gene are MRHNA and SNTAGT. V lost 4 bases to trimming and J lost 4 bases; unmatched junction nucleotides: 4. Sequencing was performed with immunoSEQ multiplex PCR; in TCRdb, only in-frame clones are kept and a portion is missing. This table holds just under 65,000 clones, approximately 87% found once. V and J are TRBV6-4 and TRBJ2-7, with TRBD2 identical over 10 bases. This sequence originates from a person aged 18 to 70 in good health. Sequences were obtained from blood. The CDR3 DNA is TGTGCCAGCAGTGGTAGCGGGAGGCGGTACGAGCAGTACTTC. The encoded protein is CASSGSGRRYEQYF.